This TCR beta chain appears in the sequencing data of a study of cytomegalovirus exposure and HLA in healthy donors. Points from the study as a whole: Cytomegalovirus-associated TCR beta chains were listed, numbering 150 to 200.

Of note for this clone: As yet, its antigen is unknown.

The PCR made use of 60 Vbeta and 13 Jbeta primers. Libraries were prepared by immunoSEQ multiplex PCR; TCRdb keeps only in-frame clonotypes and omits some of them. The repertoire holds around 170,000 clones, with around 80% as singletons. The donors comprised healthy bone marrow donors. The CDR3 is 13 amino acids. Trimming cost V 4 bases and J 6 bases; bases outside gene matches: 4. CDR1 is SGHRS and CDR2 is YFSETQ in the germline V gene. Sequencing was performed on PBMCs. V and J are TRBV5-1 and TRBJ2-7; 10 positions match TRBD1. This TCR was recovered from a woman aged 40 to 49 in good health and CMV-seronegative. CDR3 in DNA: TGCGCCAGCAGCCTAGGACAGGGGGGCGAGCAGTACTTC. It is translated as CASSLGQGGEQYF.